One sample yielded the 6 T cell receptor beta chains listed below, sequenced in a study of early T cells in non-severe SARS-CoV-2 infection. One entry per CDR3 protein, called by TCRdb with MiXCR from the 5' RACE reads. Of more than 70,000 distinct CDR3 sequences listed, roughly 12% were seen once; the top ten hold approximately 6.1%. The sequenced sample was whole blood. These receptors all come from an adult who was a healthcare worker with PCR-confirmed SARS-CoV-2 infection or an uninfected control (not recorded which).

This clonotype was recorded at least ten times. The rearrangement joins TRBV19 to TRBJ2-1; the D gene is possibly TRBD2 (5 bases). The CDR3 extends over 16 amino acids. V was shortened by 7 bases and J by 0 bases, with 16 bases between the two germline ends. Germline V CDR1 and CDR2: LNHDA, SQIVND (reference sequence). In DNA, the CDR3 is TGTGCCAGTACCCATCCCGGCGGGCCCTCCTACAATGAGCAGTTCTTC. This sequence encodes CASTHPGGPSYNEQFF.

The gene calls are TRBV6-6 and TRBJ2-4; D is perhaps TRBD1 (7 bases). This CDR3 region has 15 residues. V dropped 6 bases and J dropped 3 bases, with 15 bases sitting between them. Looked up from germline, CDR1 is MNHNY and CDR2 is SVGAGI (reference sequence). The CDR3 spells CASSAPGGGKNIQYF. DNA of the CDR3: TGTGCCAGCAGCGCCCCAGGGGGAGGCAAAAACATTCAGTACTTC.

This clonotype was seen a handful of times. The chain combines TRBV2 with TRBJ2-1; 9 nucleotides line up with TRBD2. The germline V gene has CDR1 SNHLY and CDR2 FYNNEI. The CDR3 is 15 amino acids. V shed 9 bases, J shed 2 bases, and the junction held 8 bases outside the gene matches. The CDR3 protein is CASSLAGKTYNEQFF. In DNA form, the CDR3 reads TGTGCCAGTTCCCTAGCGGGAAAAACCTACAATGAGCAGTTCTTC.

This clonotype appeared a single time. The chain uses TRBV5-1 and TRBJ2-2; 8 positions match TRBD1. The length of the CDR3 is 17 residues. The germline V gene encodes CDR1 SGHRS and CDR2 YFSETQ. The V segment lost 3 bases and the J segment 6 bases; nucleotides outside the gene matches: 13. CDR3 nucleotides: TGCGCCAGCAGCTCAGCCCCCAGGGGGCCGGGATCCGGGGAGCTGTTTTTT. Its translation is CASSSAPRGPGSGELFF. Supplemented by reference TRBV5-1 and TRBJ2-2, the full variable domain reads KAGVTQTPRYLIKTRGQQVTLSCSPISGHRSVSWYQQTPGQGLQFLFEYFSETQRNKGNFPGRFSGRQFSNSRSEMNVSTLELGDSALYLCASSSAPRGPGSGELFFGEGSRLTVL.

The chain carries TRBV7-9 and TRBJ2-5; the D gene is possibly TRBD2 (5 bases). This CDR3 has 16 amino acids. The V end lost 1 base, the J end lost 0 bases, and 12 bases lay between the germline ends. The germline V gene has CDR1 SEHNR and CDR2 FQNEAQ (reference sequence). The CDR3 is CASSLEQWRDQETQYF. The CDR3 DNA is TGTGCCAGCAGCTTAGAACAGTGGCGGGACCAAGAGACCCAGTACTTC.

This clonotype was recorded a few times. This chain links TRBV12-2 with TRBJ2-7; TRBD2 is taken as the D call from the table, unchecked against the DNA. TRBV12-2 is a pseudogene. CDR3 length: 19 amino acids. The CDR3 spells CASRFGDPWREGLLKEQYF. CDR3 nucleotide sequence: TGTGCAAGTCGCTTTGGAGATCCATGGCGGGAGGGCCTCCTTAAGGAGCAGTACTTC.